This T cell receptor beta chain was sequenced in a study of T cell responses to AZD1222 COVID-19 vaccine. Measured with immunoSEQ multiplex PCR; TCRdb has only the in-frame clones, and not every one. The sample lists more than 95,000 clones, around 92% occurring once. The CDR3 is made up of 16 amino acids. Germline V lookup: CDR1 SGHRS, CDR2 YFSETQ. V gave up 3 bases and J gave up 3 bases; unmatched junction bases: 7. The chain is built from TRBV5-1 and TRBJ2-2; 8 nucleotides agree with TRBD1. The sequenced sample was peripheral blood, obtained on day 0 of AZD1222 vaccination. This sequence originates from an adult in good health. This CDR3 reads CASSWTGQGDTGELFF. The CDR3 nucleotides read TGCGCCAGCAGCTGGACCGGACAGGGCGACACCGGGGAGCTGTTTTTT. The whole variable domain, filled in from reference TRBV5-1 and TRBJ2-2, reads KAGVTQTPRYLIKTRGQQVTLSCSPISGHRSVSWYQQTPGQGLQFLFEYFSETQRNKGNFPGRFSGRQFSNSRSEMNVSTLELGDSALYLCASSWTGQGDTGELFFGEGSRLTVL.